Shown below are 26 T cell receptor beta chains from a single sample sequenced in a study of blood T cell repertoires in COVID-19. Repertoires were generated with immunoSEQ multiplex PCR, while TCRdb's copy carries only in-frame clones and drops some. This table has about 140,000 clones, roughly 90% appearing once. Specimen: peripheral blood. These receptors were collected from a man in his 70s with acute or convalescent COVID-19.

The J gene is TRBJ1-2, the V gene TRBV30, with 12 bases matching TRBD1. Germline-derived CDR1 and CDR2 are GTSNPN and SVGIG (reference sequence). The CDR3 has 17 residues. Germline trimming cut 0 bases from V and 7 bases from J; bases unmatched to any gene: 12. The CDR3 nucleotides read TGTGCCTGGAGTGTAAGGGGACAGGGGGCGCAGGGACGTGGCTACACCTTC. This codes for CAWSVRGQGAQGRGYTF.

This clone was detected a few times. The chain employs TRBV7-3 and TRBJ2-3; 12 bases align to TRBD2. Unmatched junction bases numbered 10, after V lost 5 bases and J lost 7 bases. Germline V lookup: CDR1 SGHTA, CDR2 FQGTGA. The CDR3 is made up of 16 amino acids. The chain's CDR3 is CASSPILAGGRNTQYF. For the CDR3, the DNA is TGTGCCAGCAGCCCAATCCTAGCGGGAGGGCGGAATACGCAGTATTTT.

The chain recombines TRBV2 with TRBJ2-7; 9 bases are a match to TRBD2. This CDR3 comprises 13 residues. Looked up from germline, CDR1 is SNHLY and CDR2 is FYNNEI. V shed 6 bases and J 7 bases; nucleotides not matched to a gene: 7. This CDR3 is CASRVAGAVEQYF. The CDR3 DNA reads TGTGCCAGCAGAGTAGCGGGAGCGGTAGAGCAGTACTTC.

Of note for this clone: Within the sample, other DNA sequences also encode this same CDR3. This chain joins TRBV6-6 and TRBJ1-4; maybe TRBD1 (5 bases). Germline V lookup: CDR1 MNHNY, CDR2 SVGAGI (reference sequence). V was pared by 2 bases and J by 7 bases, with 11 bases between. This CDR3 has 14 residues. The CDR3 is CASSYGQGGEKLFF. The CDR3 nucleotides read TGTGCCAGCAGTTACGGGCAGGGAGGTGAAAAACTGTTTTTT.

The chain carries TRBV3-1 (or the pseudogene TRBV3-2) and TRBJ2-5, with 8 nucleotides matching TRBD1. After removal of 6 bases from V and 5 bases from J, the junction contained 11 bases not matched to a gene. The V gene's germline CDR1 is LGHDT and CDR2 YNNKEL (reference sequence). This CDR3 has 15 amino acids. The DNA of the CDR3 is TGTGCCAGCAGAACGGGACAGGCCAGGGGGGAGACCCAGTACTTC. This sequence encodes CASRTGQARGETQYF.

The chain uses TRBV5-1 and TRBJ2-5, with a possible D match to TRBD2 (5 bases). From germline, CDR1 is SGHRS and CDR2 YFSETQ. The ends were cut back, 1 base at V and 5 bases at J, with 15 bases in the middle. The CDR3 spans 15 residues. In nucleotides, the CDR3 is TGCGCCAGCAGCTTGATTCCGGGAAAATTGGAGACCCAGTACTTC. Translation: CASSLIPGKLETQYF.

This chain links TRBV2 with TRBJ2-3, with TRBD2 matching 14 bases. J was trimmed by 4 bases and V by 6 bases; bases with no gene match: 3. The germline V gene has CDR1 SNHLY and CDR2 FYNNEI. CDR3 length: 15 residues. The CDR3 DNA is TGTGCCAGCAGCGCGACTAGCGGGGGGGCAGATACGCAGTATTTT. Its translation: CASSATSGGADTQYF.

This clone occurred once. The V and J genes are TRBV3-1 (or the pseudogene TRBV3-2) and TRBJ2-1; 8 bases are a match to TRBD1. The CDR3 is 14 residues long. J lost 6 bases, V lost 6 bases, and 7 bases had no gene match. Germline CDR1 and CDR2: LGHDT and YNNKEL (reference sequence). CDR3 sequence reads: CASRTGTGGNEQFF. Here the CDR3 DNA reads TGTGCCAGCAGGACCGGGACAGGCGGCAATGAGCAGTTCTTC.

The CDR3 region has the DNA TGTGCCAGCAGTGAAATCATCGGGGAGAAAGCTTTCTTT. This codes for CASSEIIGEKAFF. The chain employs TRBV6-1 and TRBJ1-1; D ambiguous. This CDR3 is 13 amino acids long. V lost 2 bases to trimming and J lost 9 bases, with 13 bases between them. Per germline, CDR1 MNHNS and CDR2 SASEGT.

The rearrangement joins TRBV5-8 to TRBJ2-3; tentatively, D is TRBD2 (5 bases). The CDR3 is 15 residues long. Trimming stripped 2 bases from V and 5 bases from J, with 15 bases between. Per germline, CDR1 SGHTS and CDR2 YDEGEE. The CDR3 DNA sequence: TGTGCCAGCAGCTTAGGGCGAATCGGGGAAGATACGCAGTATTTT. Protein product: CASSLGRIGEDTQYF.

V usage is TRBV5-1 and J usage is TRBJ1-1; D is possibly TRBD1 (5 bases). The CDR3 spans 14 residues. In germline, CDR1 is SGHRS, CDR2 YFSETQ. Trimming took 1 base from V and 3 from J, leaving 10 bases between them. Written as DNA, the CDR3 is TGCGCCAGCAGCTTGCTCCGGGGGTACACTGAAGCTTTCTTT. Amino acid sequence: CASSLLRGYTEAFF.

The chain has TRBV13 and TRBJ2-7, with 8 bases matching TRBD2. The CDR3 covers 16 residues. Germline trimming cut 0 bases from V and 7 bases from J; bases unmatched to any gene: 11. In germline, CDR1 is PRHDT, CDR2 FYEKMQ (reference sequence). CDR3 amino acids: CASSLGLPSGSGEQYF. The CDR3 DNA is TGTGCCAGCAGCTTAGGCCTTCCTAGCGGGTCTGGGGAGCAGTACTTC.

This chain's CDR3 is CASSGTSKETQYF. In DNA form, the CDR3 reads TGTGCCAGCAGTGGGACTAGTAAAGAGACCCAGTACTTC. This chain joins TRBV6-1 and TRBJ2-5; TRBD2 matches at 7 bases. Germline values: CDR1 MNHNS, CDR2 SASEGT. The CDR3 is 13 amino acids. J was trimmed by 3 bases and V by 4 bases; bases with no gene match: 2.

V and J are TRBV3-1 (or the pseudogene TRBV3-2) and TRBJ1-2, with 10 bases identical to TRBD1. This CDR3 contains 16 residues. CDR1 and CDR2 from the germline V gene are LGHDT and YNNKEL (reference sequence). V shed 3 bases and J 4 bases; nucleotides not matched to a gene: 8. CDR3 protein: CASSHKGGTGAYGYTF. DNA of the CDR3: TGTGCCAGCAGCCATAAAGGGGGGACAGGGGCCTATGGCTACACCTTC.

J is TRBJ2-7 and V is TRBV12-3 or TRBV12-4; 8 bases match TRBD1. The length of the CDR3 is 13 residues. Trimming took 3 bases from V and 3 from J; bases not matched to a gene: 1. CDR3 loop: CASSFGQGYEQYF. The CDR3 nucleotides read TGTGCCAGCAGTTTTGGACAGGGCTACGAGCAGTACTTC.

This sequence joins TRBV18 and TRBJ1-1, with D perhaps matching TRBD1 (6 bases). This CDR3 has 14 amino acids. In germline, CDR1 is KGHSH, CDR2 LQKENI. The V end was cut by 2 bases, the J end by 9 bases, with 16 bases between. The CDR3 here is CASSPGDTNRQAFF. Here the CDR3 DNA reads TGTGCCAGCTCACCAGGGGACACCAACCGCCAAGCTTTCTTT. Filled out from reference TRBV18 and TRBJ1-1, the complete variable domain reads NAGVMQNPRHLVRRRGQEARLRCSPMKGHSHVYWYRQLPEEGLKFMVYLQKENIIDESGMPKERFSAEFPKEGPSILRIQQVVRGDSAAYFCASSPGDTNRQAFFGQGTRLTVV.

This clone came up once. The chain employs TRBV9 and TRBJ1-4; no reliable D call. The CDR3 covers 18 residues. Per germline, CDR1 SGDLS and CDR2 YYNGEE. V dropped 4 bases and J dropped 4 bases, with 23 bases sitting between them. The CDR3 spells CASSSSTRGLVGNEKLFF. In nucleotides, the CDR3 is TGTGCCAGCAGCTCATCTACGAGAGGGTTGGTGGGTAATGAAAAACTGTTTTTT.

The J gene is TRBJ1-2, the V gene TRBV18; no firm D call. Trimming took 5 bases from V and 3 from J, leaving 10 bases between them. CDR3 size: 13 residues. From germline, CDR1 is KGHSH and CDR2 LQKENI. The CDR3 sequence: CASSSQAYYGYTF. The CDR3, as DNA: TGTGCCAGCTCATCCCAGGCGTACTATGGCTACACCTTC.

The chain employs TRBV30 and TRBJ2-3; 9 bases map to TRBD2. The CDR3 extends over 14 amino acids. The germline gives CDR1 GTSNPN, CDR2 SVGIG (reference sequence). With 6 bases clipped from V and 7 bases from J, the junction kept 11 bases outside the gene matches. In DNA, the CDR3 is TGTGCCTGCCCTTCCCTAGCGGGAAGGAATACGCAGTATTTT. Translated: CACPSLAGRNTQYF.

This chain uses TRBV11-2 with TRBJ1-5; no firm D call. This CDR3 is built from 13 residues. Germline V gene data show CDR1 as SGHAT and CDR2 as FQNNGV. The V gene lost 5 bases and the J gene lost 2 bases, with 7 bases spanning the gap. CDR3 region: CASSGNRNQPQHF. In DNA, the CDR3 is TGTGCCAGCAGCGGCAATCGCAATCAGCCCCAGCATTTT.

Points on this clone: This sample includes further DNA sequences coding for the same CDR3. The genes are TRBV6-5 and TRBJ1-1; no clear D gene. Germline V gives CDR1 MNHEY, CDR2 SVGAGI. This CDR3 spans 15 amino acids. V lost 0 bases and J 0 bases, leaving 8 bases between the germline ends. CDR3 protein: CASSYSRALNTEAFF. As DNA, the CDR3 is TGTGCCAGCAGTTACTCGCGGGCTCTGAACACTGAAGCTTTCTTT.

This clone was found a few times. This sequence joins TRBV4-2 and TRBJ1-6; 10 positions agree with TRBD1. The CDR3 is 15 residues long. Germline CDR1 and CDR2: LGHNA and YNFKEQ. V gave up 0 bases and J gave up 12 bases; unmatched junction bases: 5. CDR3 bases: TGTGCCAGCAGCCAAGATGACAGGGGGCAAATACCCCTCCACTTT. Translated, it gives CASSQDDRGQIPLHF.

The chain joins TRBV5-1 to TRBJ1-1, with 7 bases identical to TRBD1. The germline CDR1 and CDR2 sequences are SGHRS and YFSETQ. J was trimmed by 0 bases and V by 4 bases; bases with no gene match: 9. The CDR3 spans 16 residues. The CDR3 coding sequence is TGCGCCAGCAGCAGAAGACAGGGCGGCATGAACACTGAAGCTTTCTTT. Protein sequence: CASSRRQGGMNTEAFF.

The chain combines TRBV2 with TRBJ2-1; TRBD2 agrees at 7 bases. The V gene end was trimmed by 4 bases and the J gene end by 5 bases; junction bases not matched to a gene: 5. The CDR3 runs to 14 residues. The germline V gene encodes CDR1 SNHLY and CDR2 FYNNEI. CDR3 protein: CASSGRERDNEQFF. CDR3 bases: TGTGCCAGCAGTGGGCGGGAGAGGGACAATGAGCAGTTCTTC.

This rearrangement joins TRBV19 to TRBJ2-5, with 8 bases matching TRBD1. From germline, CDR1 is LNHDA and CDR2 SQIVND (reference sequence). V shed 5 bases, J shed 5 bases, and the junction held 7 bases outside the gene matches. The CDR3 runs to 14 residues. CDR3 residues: CASSAMTGEETQYF. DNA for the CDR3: TGTGCCAGTAGTGCAATGACAGGGGAGGAGACCCAGTACTTC.

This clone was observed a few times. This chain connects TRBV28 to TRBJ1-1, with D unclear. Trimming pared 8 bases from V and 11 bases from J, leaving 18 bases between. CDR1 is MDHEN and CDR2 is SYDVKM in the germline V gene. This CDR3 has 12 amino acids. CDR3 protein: CASWVTERRAFF. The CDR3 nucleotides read TGTGCCAGCTGGGTGACTGAGAGAAGGGCTTTCTTT.